This is a list of T cell receptor beta chains from one sample in a study of T cell responses to AZD1222 COVID-19 vaccine. TCRdb keeps only in-frame clones here, not all; method: immunoSEQ multiplex PCR. Among approximately 170,000 clones listed, about 90% were seen once. The input for sequencing was peripheral blood, taken 28 days after the second AZD1222 dose. The receptors derive from an adult who received the AZD1222 COVID-19 vaccine. The CDR3 runs from the conserved cysteine through the conserved F or W. A D gene is named only where the DNA matches it firmly. A clone size is listed for some rows: how often the clone was seen (once, few, many), or a class if it is expanded.

TGTGCCAGCAGCCGTATGGGGAACACTGAAGCTTTCTTT	CASSRMGNTEAFF	NA	TRBV7-2	TRBJ1-1	NA
TGTGCCAGCAGGAGGGACAGGGTCGGCTACACCTTC	CASRRDRVGYTF	NA	TRBV7-9	TRBJ1-2	TRBD1
TGTGCCAGCAGCCGAGACGGATTCACTGAAGCTTTCTTT	CASSRDGFTEAFF	NA	TRBV12-3/TRBV12-4	TRBJ1-1	NA
TGTGCCAGCAGGCCTACAGGGGGCAGGGAGACCCAGTACTTC	CASRPTGGRETQYF	NA	TRBV6-5	TRBJ2-5	TRBD1
TGTGCCAGCAGTCGGGGGCCTTACTATGGCTACACCTTC	CASSRGPYYGYTF	NA	TRBV6-5	TRBJ1-2	NA
TGTGCCAGCAGCCCACCGGGACAGGGTAATGAAAAACTGTTTTTT	CASSPPGQGNEKLFF	NA	TRBV3-1/TRBV3-2	TRBJ1-4	TRBD1
TGTGCCAGCAGTTACCTAGCGGGACAGTACGATGAGCAGTTCTTC	CASSYLAGQYDEQFF	NA	TRBV6-5	TRBJ2-1	TRBD2
TGTGCCAGCACCCCTCGGAGGGTGAATAATGAAAAACTGTTTTTT	CASTPRRVNNEKLFF	NA	TRBV6-5	TRBJ1-4	NA
TGTGCCAGCAGTTACGCCAGGGGTATCTACGAGCAGTACTTC	CASSYARGIYEQYF	NA	TRBV6-5	TRBJ2-7	NA
TGCAGTGCCCGGGAGGGAGAAAAACTGTTTTTT	CSAREGEKLFF	NA	TRBV20-1	TRBJ1-4	NA
TGTGCCAGCAGCGCGGACTCAATGGGGACTGAAGCTTTCTTT	CASSADSMGTEAFF	NA	TRBV9	TRBJ1-1	NA
TGTGCCAGCAGCCAAGGGGGTGGTGGGGTAGGCTCGTCTGAAAAACTGTTTTTT	CASSQGGGGVGSSEKLFF	NA	TRBV4-2	TRBJ1-4	NA
TGCGCCAGCAGCTTAGCCGGGGGGACCTCGGGTACGCAGTATTTT	CASSLAGGTSGTQYF	few	TRBV5-1	TRBJ2-3	TRBD2
TGCGCCAGCAGCCAAGGGACGGACTATGGCTACACCTTC	CASSQGTDYGYTF	NA	TRBV4-1	TRBJ1-2	NA
TGTGCCAGTAGTGACCCCTCAGGGCCCCGGGGCTCCTATGGCTACACCTTC	CASSDPSGPRGSYGYTF	NA	TRBV19	TRBJ1-2	NA
TGTGCCAGCAGCAACAGGGGGGGCTATGGCTACACCTTC	CASSNRGGYGYTF	NA	TRBV3-1/TRBV3-2	TRBJ1-2	TRBD1
TGTGCCGCCGGAGGACCATCAGGGACCCAGTACTTC	CAAGGPSGTQYF	NA	TRBV5-8	TRBJ2-5	NA
TGTGCCAGCAGCGTAGAGGGGCAGATGTATAATTCACCCCTCCACTTT	CASSVEGQMYNSPLHF	NA	TRBV9	TRBJ1-6	NA
TGTGCCAGCACTCATATCCGGGACAGAAGATCTCGGGGTGAAGCTTTCTTT	CASTHIRDRRSRGEAFF	NA	TRBV2	TRBJ1-1	TRBD1
TGCGCCAGCAGCTTGGAGGGACACACCGGGATATCCTACGAGCAGTACTTC	CASSLEGHTGISYEQYF	NA	TRBV5-1	TRBJ2-7	NA
TGTGCCAGCAGCGCTCCGGGACAGAGGACAGATACGCAGTATTTT	CASSAPGQRTDTQYF	NA	TRBV9	TRBJ2-3	TRBD1
TGTGCCAGCAGCTCAGGGAATGATCAGCCCCAGCATTTT	CASSSGNDQPQHF	NA	TRBV5-6	TRBJ1-5	NA
TGTGCCAGCAGTTACTCGACAGGGGGTTATGGCTACACCTTC	CASSYSTGGYGYTF	NA	TRBV6-5	TRBJ1-2	TRBD1
TGTGCCAGCAGGAAGGAGGGGAACCACGAGCAGTACTTC	CASRKEGNHEQYF	NA	TRBV25-1	TRBJ2-7	NA
TGCGCCAGCAGCTTAACAGGAGTCATGAACACTGAAGCTTTCTTT	CASSLTGVMNTEAFF	once	TRBV5-1	TRBJ1-1	NA
TGTGCCAGCTCACCACCGCAGGGACAGGCCAACTATGGCTACACCTTC	CASSPPQGQANYGYTF	NA	TRBV18	TRBJ1-2	TRBD1
TGTGCCAGTGAATCGAACACCGGGGAGCTGTTTTTT	CASESNTGELFF	NA	TRBV19	TRBJ2-2	NA
TGTGCCAGTAGCTTTTCACTTCAGGGTTGGAATACTGAAGCTTTCTTT	CASSFSLQGWNTEAFF	NA	TRBV19	TRBJ1-1	NA
TGTGCCAGCAGCGAGAGGGGGGGCGACTATGGCTACACCTTC	CASSERGGDYGYTF	NA	TRBV11-2	TRBJ1-2	NA
TGTGCCAGCAGCTTAGGGAGGGAGCAGTTCTTC	CASSLGREQFF	NA	TRBV7-6	TRBJ2-1	NA
TGTGCCAGCAGCTTAAACACTAACTATGGCTACACCTTC	CASSLNTNYGYTF	NA	TRBV13	TRBJ1-2	NA
TGTGCCTGGGAAGGACAGGGGGATACTGGAAACACCATATATTTT	CAWEGQGDTGNTIYF	NA	TRBV30	TRBJ1-3	TRBD1
TGTGCCAGCAGCTGGGAACGGACAGATGGCTACACCTTC	CASSWERTDGYTF	NA	TRBV5-4	TRBJ1-2	NA
TGTGCCAGCAGCTTGGAGGGGAGCTCCTATAATTCACCCCTCCACTTT	CASSLEGSSYNSPLHF	NA	TRBV5-4	TRBJ1-6	NA
TGTGCCATCAGTGTCGAGTCGGCCATGCCCAATGAGCAGTTCTTC	CAISVESAMPNEQFF	NA	TRBV10-3	TRBJ2-1	NA
TGTGCCAGCAGTTACTCGTGGACTGGGGGATTTAATGAGCAGTTCTTC	CASSYSWTGGFNEQFF	NA	TRBV6-5	TRBJ2-1	NA
TGTGCCAGCATTAGCGGGGGGGTGAACACCGGGGAGCTGTTTTTT	CASISGGVNTGELFF	NA	TRBV6-5	TRBJ2-2	TRBD2
TGTGCCAGCAGGTTTTACAGGGGGAACTATGGCTACACCTTC	CASRFYRGNYGYTF	many	TRBV7-9	TRBJ1-2	TRBD1
TGTGCCAGCAGTGAATTTAGGTTAGCGGGGGGCACAGATACGCAGTATTTT	CASSEFRLAGGTDTQYF	NA	TRBV25-1	TRBJ2-3	TRBD2
TGTGCCTGGAGTGTCCGGGGAATATGGACTGAAGCTTTCTTT	CAWSVRGIWTEAFF	NA	TRBV30	TRBJ1-1	NA
TGTGCCAGCAGTTTAGGGACAGCCATTGGGGCTTTCTTT	CASSLGTAIGAFF	NA	TRBV12-3/TRBV12-4	TRBJ1-1	NA
TGTGCCAGCAGGTCGGGACAGGTGAAGGGACAGCCCCAGCATTTT	CASRSGQVKGQPQHF	NA	TRBV6-5	TRBJ1-5	TRBD1
TGCGCCAGCAGCTTGGGGACAGAACCCAACTATGGCTACACCTTC	CASSLGTEPNYGYTF	NA	TRBV5-1	TRBJ1-2	NA
TGTGCCAGCAGCCAAGGGTACAGGTCCCATGAGCAGTTCTTC	CASSQGYRSHEQFF	NA	TRBV3-1/TRBV3-2	TRBJ2-1	NA
TGTGCCAGCAGTCCCCGCTACGAGCAGTACTTC	CASSPRYEQYF	NA	TRBV28	TRBJ2-7	NA
TGTGCCAGTAGTATAACGACAGGGCCCACCTACGAGCAGTACTTC	CASSITTGPTYEQYF	NA	TRBV19	TRBJ2-7	TRBD1
TGCGCCAGCAGTGAGGTAGGGTTAAAGACTGAAGCTTTCTTT	CASSEVGLKTEAFF	NA	TRBV10-2	TRBJ1-1	NA